Listed here are 6 T cell receptor beta chains from one sample, sequenced in a study of CD8+CD57+ T cells in acquired aplastic anemia. For CDR3 and TCR beta VDJ profiling, genomic DNA was the template used. Each CDR3 protein is one row after TCRdb ran MiXCR on the reads. This table has 110,000 or so distinct CDR3 sequences, approximately 48% appearing once. Sequenced: sorted CD4+, CD8+, or CD8+CD57+ T cells (not recorded which) from PBMCs. The receptors shown here come from a human donor in good health, serving as a control.

This clonotype was found many times. V is TRBV12-3 or TRBV12-4 and J is TRBJ2-1, with 7 bases fitting TRBD2. The CDR3 runs 14 residues. Trimming removed 8 bases from V and 4 bases from J; junction bases left unmatched: 8. The CDR3 loop is CASAPSGVYNEQFF. CDR3 nucleotides: TGTGCCAGCGCCCCAAGCGGGGTATACAATGAGCAGTTCTTC.

This rearrangement joins TRBV20-1 to TRBJ1-2; weak D call: TRBD1 (5 bases). Germline V gene sequence: CDR1 DFQATT, CDR2 SNEGSKA (reference sequence). The CDR3 extends over 13 amino acids. Trimming cost V 1 base and J 7 bases, with 13 bases left between them. The CDR3 region is CSARGGGRVGYTF. The CDR3 nucleotides read TGCAGTGCTAGAGGCGGGGGACGCGTTGGCTACACCTTC.

As DNA, the CDR3 is TGTGCCAGTAAGGATGGGGGACAGGGTTACGAGCAGTACTTC. Translated, it gives CASKDGGQGYEQYF. The chain employs TRBV19 and TRBJ2-7; 9 bases agree with TRBD1. With V trimmed by 7 bases and J by 4 bases, 8 bases remained unmatched. CDR3 length: 14 amino acids. CDR1 and CDR2 (germline): LNHDA, SQIVND (reference sequence).

Comment on this clonotype: Because it lacks the conserved phenylalanine or tryptophan at the end, this CDR3 is likely a read error. The DNA is left out, because the CDR3 cannot be placed on it with certainty; the CDR3 is given as TCRdb lists it. This chain joins TRBV9 and TRBJ2-1. Germline assignment: CDR1 SGDLS and CDR2 YYNGEE. Ends included, the CDR3 has 12 residues. The CDR3 spells CASSVGNTERFL.

The rearrangement links TRBV9 to TRBJ2-1; D is possibly TRBD1 or TRBD2 (6 bases each). This CDR3 spans 10 amino acids. V was clipped by 3 bases and J by 12 bases, with 7 bases between them. Germline lookup yields CDR1 SGDLS and CDR2 YYNGEE. The chain's CDR3 is CASSGGAQFF. The CDR3, as DNA: TGTGCCAGCAGCGGGGGGGCGCAGTTCTTC.

This clonotype was counted ten times or more. The genes are TRBV19 and TRBJ2-7; perhaps TRBD2 as D (6 bases). The CDR3 spans 15 residues. The germline CDR1 and CDR2 sequences are LNHDA and SQIVND (reference sequence). With 5 bases removed from V and 3 bases from J, the gap between germline ends came to 17 bases. The CDR3 region is CASSPTPGGIYEQYF. CDR3 nucleotides: TGTGCCAGTAGTCCGACCCCAGGCGGGATCTACGAGCAGTACTTC.